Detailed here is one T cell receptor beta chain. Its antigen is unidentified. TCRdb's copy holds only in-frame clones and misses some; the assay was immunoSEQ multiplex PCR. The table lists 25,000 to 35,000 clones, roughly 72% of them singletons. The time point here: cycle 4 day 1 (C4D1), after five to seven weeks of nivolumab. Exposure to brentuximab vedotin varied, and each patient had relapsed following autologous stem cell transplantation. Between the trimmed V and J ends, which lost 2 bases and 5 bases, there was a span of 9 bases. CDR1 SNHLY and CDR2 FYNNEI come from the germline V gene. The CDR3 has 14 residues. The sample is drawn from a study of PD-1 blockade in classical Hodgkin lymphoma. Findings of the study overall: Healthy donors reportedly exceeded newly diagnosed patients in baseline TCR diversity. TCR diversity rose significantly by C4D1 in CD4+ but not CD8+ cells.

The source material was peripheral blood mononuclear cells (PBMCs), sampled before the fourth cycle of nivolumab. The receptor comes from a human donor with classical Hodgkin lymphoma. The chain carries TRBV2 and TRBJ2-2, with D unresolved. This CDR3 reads CASSELVGTGELFF. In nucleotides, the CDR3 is TGTGCCAGCAGTGAACTAGTGGGGACCGGGGAGCTGTTTTTT.